The present entry profiles one TCR beta chain with its context. No cognate antigen has been identified for it. No much larger clonotype is one base removed from it; base qualities were not supplied. This entry belongs to a study of radiotherapy plus CTLA-4 blockade in lung cancer (dated by TCRdb to 2016 to 2018). At the level of the whole study: Among the enrolled patients, about 19% had an objective response, and about 29% reached disease control. The paper's findings and limits, for the study overall: Increased serum interferon-beta after radiation, together with early dynamic changes in blood T cell clones, were reported to be the strongest predictors of response. After treatment with radiotherapy and ipilimumab, TCR clones that came from tumors expanded in the peripheral blood.

In this study, focal radiation therapy paired with CTLA-4 blockade (ipilimumab) was tested in patients who had chemo-refractory metastatic non-small-cell lung cancer. The library was generated by the immunoSEQ multiplex PCR assay. TCRdb obtained this table from immuneACCESS and retained in-frame rearrangements with V and J assigned. These tables miss some clones; where compared with another copy, unresolved V genes account for less than half of the shortfall, and the remainder is unexplained. This sample gives about 25,000 clones in total; around 70% of them show up just once. Of the sample, more than 3% falls within the top ten clones. V and J lose 1 base and 5 bases, and a span of 18 bases separates them. Reading from cysteine to phenylalanine, the CDR3 counts 16 amino acids. The entry retains the CDR3 DNA only, 48 bases that are in frame from base 1. The CDR1 and CDR2 encoded by the germline V gene are SGHDT and YYEEEE.

The TCR comes from a human donor with non-small cell lung cancer whose response to radiotherapy plus ipilimumab could not be evaluated. The specimen was peripheral blood, collected from a patient treated with radiotherapy plus ipilimumab. In this chain, TRBV5-6 is recombined with TRBJ1-1; confidence is insufficient to name the D gene. The CDR3 has the sequence CASSLRTTVGLTEAFF. The DNA reads TGTGCCAGCAGCTTGAGAACTACGGTCGGGTTGACTGAAGCTTTCTTT.